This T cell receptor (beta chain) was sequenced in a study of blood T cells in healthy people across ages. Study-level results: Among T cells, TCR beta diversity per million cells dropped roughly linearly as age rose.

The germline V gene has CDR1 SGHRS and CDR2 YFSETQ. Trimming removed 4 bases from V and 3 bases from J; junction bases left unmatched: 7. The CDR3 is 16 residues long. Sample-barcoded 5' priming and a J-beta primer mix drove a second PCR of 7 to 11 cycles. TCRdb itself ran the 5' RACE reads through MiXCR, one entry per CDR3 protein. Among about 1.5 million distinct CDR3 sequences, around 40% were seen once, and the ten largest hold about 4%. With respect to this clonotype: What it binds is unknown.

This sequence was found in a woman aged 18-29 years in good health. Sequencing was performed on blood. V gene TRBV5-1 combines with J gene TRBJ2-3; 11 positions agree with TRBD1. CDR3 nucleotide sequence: TGCGCCAGCAGCCCCCCGGGACAGGGGGGAACAGATACGCAGTATTTT. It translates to CASSPPGQGGTDTQYF.